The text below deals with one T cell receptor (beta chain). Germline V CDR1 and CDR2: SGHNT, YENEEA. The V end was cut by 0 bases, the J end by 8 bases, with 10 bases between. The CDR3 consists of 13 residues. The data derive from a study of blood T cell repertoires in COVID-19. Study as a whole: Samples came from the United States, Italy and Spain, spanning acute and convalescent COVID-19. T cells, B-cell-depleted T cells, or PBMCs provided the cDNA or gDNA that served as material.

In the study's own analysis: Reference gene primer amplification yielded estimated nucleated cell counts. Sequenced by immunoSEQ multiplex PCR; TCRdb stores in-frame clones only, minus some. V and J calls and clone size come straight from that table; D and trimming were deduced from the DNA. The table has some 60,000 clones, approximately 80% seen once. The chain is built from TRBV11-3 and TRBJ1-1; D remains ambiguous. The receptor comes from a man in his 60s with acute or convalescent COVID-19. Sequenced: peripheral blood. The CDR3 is CASSLDSNSEAFF. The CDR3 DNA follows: TGTGCCAGCAGCTTAGATTCAAACAGCGAAGCTTTCTTT.